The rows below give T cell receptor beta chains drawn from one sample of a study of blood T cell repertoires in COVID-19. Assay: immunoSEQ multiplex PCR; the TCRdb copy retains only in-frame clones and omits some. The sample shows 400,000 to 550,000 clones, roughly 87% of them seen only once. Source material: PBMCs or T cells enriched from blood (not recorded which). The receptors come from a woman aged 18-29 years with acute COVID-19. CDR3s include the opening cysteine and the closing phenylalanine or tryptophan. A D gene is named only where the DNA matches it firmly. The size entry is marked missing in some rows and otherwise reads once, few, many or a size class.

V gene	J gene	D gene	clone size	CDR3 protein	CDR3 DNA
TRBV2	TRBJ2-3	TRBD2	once	CASSEGTSGSTQYF	TGTGCCAGCAGTGAAGGGACTAGCGGCAGTACGCAGTATTTT
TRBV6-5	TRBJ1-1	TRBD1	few	CAAQGAFTEAFF	TGTGCCGCACAGGGGGCGTTCACTGAAGCTTTCTTT
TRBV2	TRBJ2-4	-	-	CASSEQGSGIQYF	TGTGCCAGCAGTGAGCAGGGGTCGGGCATTCAGTACTTC
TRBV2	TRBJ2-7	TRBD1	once	CASRDSGQVYEQYF	TGTGCCAGCAGGGACTCGGGACAGGTCTACGAGCAGTACTTC
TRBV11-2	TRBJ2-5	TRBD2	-	CASSLSPTSGDQETQYF	TGTGCCAGCAGCTTATCCCCGACTAGCGGGGATCAAGAGACCCAGTACTTC
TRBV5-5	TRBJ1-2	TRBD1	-	CASSSGGTGGYGYTF	TGTGCCAGCAGTTCTGGGGGGACAGGGGGCTATGGCTACACCTTC
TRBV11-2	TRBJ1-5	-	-	CASSLQAGENQPQHF	TGTGCCAGCAGCTTACAGGCAGGGGAGAATCAGCCCCAGCATTTT
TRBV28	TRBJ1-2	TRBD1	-	CASRSQGAGGYTF	TGTGCCAGCAGATCACAGGGGGCAGGGGGCTACACCTTC
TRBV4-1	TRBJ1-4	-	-	CASSQGGGYEKLFF	TGCGCCAGCAGCCAAGGAGGGGGTTACGAAAAACTGTTTTTT
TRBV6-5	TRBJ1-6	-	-	CASVRGGGGSPLHF	TGTGCCAGTGTAAGAGGCGGCGGAGGCTCACCCCTCCACTTT
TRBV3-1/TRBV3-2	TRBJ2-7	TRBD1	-	CASSGQGTYEQYF	TGTGCCAGCTCCGGACAGGGGACCTACGAGCAGTACTTC
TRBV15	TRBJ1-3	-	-	CATSRDRGSGNTIYF	TGTGCCACCAGCAGAGATCGGGGATCTGGAAACACCATATATTTT
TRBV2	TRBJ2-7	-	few	CASSETPMYEQYF	TGTGCCAGCAGTGAGACTCCGATGTACGAGCAGTACTTC
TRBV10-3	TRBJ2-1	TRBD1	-	CAITRDSLNEQFF	TGTGCCATCACCCGGGACAGCTTAAATGAGCAGTTCTTC
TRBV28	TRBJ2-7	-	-	CASSPYGHPEQYF	TGTGCCAGCAGTCCGTACGGACACCCCGAGCAGTACTTC
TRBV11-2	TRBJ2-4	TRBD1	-	CASSLDLGQPKNIQYF	TGTGCCAGCAGCTTAGATCTGGGACAGCCGAAAAACATTCAGTACTTC
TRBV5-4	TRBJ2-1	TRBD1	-	CASSLTGVDEQFF	TGTGCCAGCAGCTTGACAGGGGTCGATGAGCAGTTCTTC
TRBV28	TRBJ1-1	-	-	CASRPQVGTEAFF	TGTGCCAGCAGGCCCCAGGTTGGCACTGAAGCTTTCTTT
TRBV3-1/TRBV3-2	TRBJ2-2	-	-	CASSQIGGNTGELFF	TGTGCCAGCAGCCAAATTGGGGGCAACACCGGGGAGCTGTTTTTT
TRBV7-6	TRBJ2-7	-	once	CASSFSLASDSSYEQYF	TGTGCCAGCAGCTTCTCTCTTGCTAGCGATAGCTCCTACGAGCAGTACTTC
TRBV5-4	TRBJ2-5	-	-	CASSGPQLETQYF	TGTGCCAGCAGCGGGCCTCAACTGGAGACCCAGTACTTC
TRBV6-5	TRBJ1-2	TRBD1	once	CASSSPGQGENGYTF	TGTGCCAGCAGTTCACCGGGACAGGGAGAGAATGGCTACACCTTC
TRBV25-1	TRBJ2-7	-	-	CASSDRYYEQYF	TGTGCCAGCAGTGATCGTTACTACGAGCAGTACTTC
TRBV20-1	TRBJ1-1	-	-	CSASPKNTEAFF	TGCAGTGCTAGTCCTAAGAACACTGAAGCTTTCTTT
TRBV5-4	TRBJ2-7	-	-	CASSFDRSRGYF	TGTGCCAGCAGCTTTGATAGATCAAGAGGGTACTTC
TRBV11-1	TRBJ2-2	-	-	CASSGRTGELFF	TGTGCCAGCAGCGGTCGGACCGGGGAGCTGTTTTTT
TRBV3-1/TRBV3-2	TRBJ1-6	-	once	CASSQGGSYNSPLHF	TGTGCCAGCAGCCAGGGCGGGTCCTATAATTCACCCCTCCACTTT
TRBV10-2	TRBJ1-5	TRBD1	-	CASSETGQGNQPQHF	TGCGCCAGCAGTGAGACGGGACAGGGCAATCAGCCCCAGCATTTT
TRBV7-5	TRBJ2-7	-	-	CVRSLVGGSYEQYF	TGTGTCAGAAGCTTAGTGGGGGGTTCCTACGAGCAGTACTTC
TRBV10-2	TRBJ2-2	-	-	CASFGVTGELFF	TGCGCCAGCTTCGGGGTTACCGGGGAGCTGTTTTTT
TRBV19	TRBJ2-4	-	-	CASSPGTAGAKNIQYF	TGTGCCAGTAGTCCGGGGACAGCGGGAGCCAAAAACATTCAGTACTTC
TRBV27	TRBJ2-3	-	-	CASSYLGTDTQYF	TGTGCCAGCAGTTATTTAGGCACAGATACGCAGTATTTT
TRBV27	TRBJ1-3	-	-	CASSPYSGNTIYF	TGTGCCAGCAGTCCGTACTCTGGAAACACCATATATTTT
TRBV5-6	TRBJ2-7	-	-	CASTRGIDGKQYF	TGTGCCAGTACTCGGGGGATTGATGGAAAGCAGTACTTC
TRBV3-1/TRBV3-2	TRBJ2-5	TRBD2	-	CASTPGLVVETQYF	TGTGCCAGCACCCCGGGACTAGTGGTAGAGACCCAGTACTTC
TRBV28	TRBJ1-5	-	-	CASSLISYSNQPQHF	TGTGCCAGCAGTTTAATCTCCTATAGCAATCAGCCCCAGCATTTT
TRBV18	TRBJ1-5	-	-	CASSLGVNQPQHF	TGTGCCAGCTCACTCGGAGTCAATCAGCCCCAGCATTTT
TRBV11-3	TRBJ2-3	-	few	CASSLRPGGNTDTQYF	TGTGCCAGCAGCTTACGACCAGGGGGGAACACAGATACGCAGTATTTT
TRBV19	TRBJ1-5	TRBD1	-	CASGQGAGQPQHF	TGTGCCAGTGGACAGGGGGCAGGTCAGCCCCAGCATTTT
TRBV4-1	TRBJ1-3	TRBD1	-	CASSQNEPGTVSGNTIYF	TGCGCCAGCAGCCAAAACGAACCCGGGACAGTCTCTGGAAACACCATATATTTT
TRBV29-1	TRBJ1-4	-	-	CSVVTGQSNEKLFF	TGCAGCGTTGTAACGGGACAAAGTAATGAAAAACTGTTTTTT
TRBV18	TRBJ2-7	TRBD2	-	CASSPGGSYEQYF	TGTGCCAGCTCACCGGGCGGGAGTTACGAGCAGTACTTC
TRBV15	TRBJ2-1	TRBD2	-	CATSTWGTSGAYNEQFF	TGTGCCACCTCGACATGGGGAACTAGCGGGGCCTACAATGAGCAGTTCTTC
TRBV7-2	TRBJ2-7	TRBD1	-	CASRGTGDYEQYF	TGTGCCAGCAGAGGGACAGGGGACTACGAGCAGTACTTC
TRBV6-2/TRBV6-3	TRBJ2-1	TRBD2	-	CASSTRGLAGEQFF	TGTGCCAGCAGTACCAGGGGACTAGCGGGAGAGCAGTTCTTC
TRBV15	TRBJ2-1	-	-	CATSQSPIVGEQFF	TGTGCCACCAGTCAATCACCAATAGTCGGTGAGCAGTTCTTC
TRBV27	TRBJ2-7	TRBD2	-	CASRGLAGVETYEQYF	TGTGCCAGCAGGGGACTAGCGGGAGTAGAAACCTACGAGCAGTACTTC